The TCR beta chain described here comes from a study of regulatory T cells in long-lasting Graves disease. Time point in this sample: newly diagnosed GD, antithyroid drugs for less than 3 months. After RNA was extracted from PBMCs, the TCR library was made from it. In each case, Graves' disease was diagnosed per American Thyroid Association guidelines. In building TCR beta libraries, iRepertoire HTBI primers were used together with Arm-PCR of CDR3 regions. TCRdb reanalysed the multiplex PCR reads using MiXCR and keeps one entry per CDR3 protein. The sample lists 600,000 to 650,000 distinct CDR3 sequences, roughly 16% occurring once. J was trimmed by 4 bases and V by 3 bases; bases with no gene match: 10. The CDR3 has 17 amino acids. Germline-derived CDR1 and CDR2 are SGHVS and FQNEAQ. A further study also used this sample, focusing on T cells in Graves' hyperthyroidism and ophthalmopathy. From that study: Ophthalmopathy stood apart from stable hyperthyroidism in a 13 V-J model.

This rearrangement joins TRBV7-8 to TRBJ2-2; 8 bases line up with TRBD1. The receptor comes from a woman between 25 and 40 years old with Graves disease. The specimen was peripheral blood mononuclear cells (PBMCs), collected at new diagnosis, from a patient treated with antithyroid drugs. CDR3 loop: CASSLGWTGIGTGELFF. The DNA of the CDR3 is TGTGCCAGCAGCTTGGGTTGGACAGGGATTGGCACCGGGGAGCTGTTTTTT.